The sequence of this T cell receptor beta chain was determined in a study of post-analysis software for immune sequencing data. Overall study results and limits: Multiple sclerosis patients showed significantly lower normalized Chao1 diversity than controls did. In patients, TRBV5-6, TRBV5-1 and TRBV20-1 belonged to five TRBV segments found more frequently than in controls.

The library was made from cDNA and included unique molecular identifiers. It was from about 1 to 10 million T cells that some 470,000 cDNA molecules came. TCRdb passed the PCR reads through MiXCR, listing each CDR3 protein once. The table includes hundreds of thousands of distinct CDR3 sequences, approximately 53% detected once. Details on this clonotype: Its specificity is unknown.

The CDR3 loop spans 18 amino acids. The V gene's germline CDR1 is MNHNS and CDR2 SASEGT. The ends lost 2 bases at V and 0 bases at J; junction bases unmatched: 5. This chain joins TRBV6-1 and TRBJ1-5; 12 bases map to TRBD1. Sequenced material: blood. The sequence derives from a girl between 5 and 17 years old with multiple sclerosis. For the CDR3, the DNA is TGTGCCAGCAGTGAATACGGGACAGGGGGCAATAGCAATCAGCCCCAGCATTTT. Protein product: CASSEYGTGGNSNQPQHF.